These 17 T cell receptor beta chains were sequenced from one sample in a study of response to subunit inactivated influenza vaccine. MiXCR was run by TCRdb on the RT-PCR reads, yielding one entry per CDR3 protein. The repertoire holds approximately 700,000 distinct CDR3 sequences, with about a sixth as singletons. The specimen comprised PBMCs from blood, sampled about 11 days after vaccination. The receptors shown here come from a man aged 45 to 65 who received an inactivated influenza vaccine.

This chain joins TRBV6-5 and TRBJ1-2; D not certain. The CDR3 sequence is 14 residues long. From germline, CDR1 is MNHEY and CDR2 SVGAGI. V lost 2 bases and J 5 bases, leaving 12 bases between the germline ends. As DNA, the CDR3 is TGTGCCAGCAGTTACGGTGGAGGCGCTTATGGCTACACCTTC. Residues: CASSYGGGAYGYTF.

This clonotype was seen a handful of times. J is TRBJ2-7 and V is TRBV18, with no clear D. The CDR3 runs to 13 residues. CDR1 and CDR2 from the germline V gene are KGHSH and LQKENI. V was clipped by 3 bases and J by 3 bases, with 9 bases between them. CDR3 residues: CASSPVKDYEQYF. The CDR3 DNA sequence: TGTGCCAGCTCACCGGTTAAAGACTACGAGCAGTACTTC.

This clonotype was seen a few times. The rearrangement links TRBV5-1 to TRBJ2-1, with TRBD1 matching over 7 bases. With V trimmed by 3 bases and J by 11 bases, 2 bases remained unmatched. The V gene's germline CDR1 is SGHRS and CDR2 YFSETQ. This CDR3 contains 11 residues. The DNA for the CDR3 is TGCGCCAGCAGCTGGGGACAGCAGCAGTTCTTC. It translates to CASSWGQQQFF.

This clonotype was detected ten times or more. The V and J genes are TRBV5-1 and TRBJ2-5; no reliable D call. Trimming left V 2 bases short and J 7 bases short, with 15 bases between. Germline values: CDR1 SGHRS, CDR2 YFSETQ. This CDR3 is 14 amino acids long. The chain's CDR3 is CASSFPRVPGTQYF. The DNA of the CDR3 is TGCGCCAGCAGCTTCCCGAGAGTCCCCGGGACCCAGTACTTC.

This clonotype has more than one count but fewer than ten. The chain is built from TRBV11-2 and TRBJ2-7, with 11 bases aligning to TRBD1. J lost 5 bases, V lost 5 bases, and 8 bases had no gene match. This CDR3 contains 15 residues. Looked up from germline, CDR1 is SGHAT and CDR2 is FQNNGV. CDR3 DNA: TGTGCCAGCAGCCCCGGGGACAGGGGGGGAAACGAGCAGTACTTC. It yields the protein CASSPGDRGGNEQYF.

The rearrangement links TRBV6-2 or TRBV6-3 to TRBJ2-1; perhaps D is TRBD1 or TRBD2 (6 bases each). Germline V lookup: CDR1 MNHEY, CDR2 SVGEGT. The V end lost 5 bases, the J end lost 2 bases, and 13 bases lay between the germline ends. The CDR3 loop spans 15 amino acids. CDR3 protein: CASSRGPKAYNEQFF. In DNA form, the CDR3 reads TGTGCCAGCAGTCGGGGGCCTAAAGCCTACAATGAGCAGTTCTTC.

This clonotype came up a few times. V is TRBV12-3 or TRBV12-4 and J is TRBJ2-3; 8 nucleotides match TRBD2. The CDR3 covers 14 residues. V shed 6 bases, J shed 0 bases, and the junction held 2 bases outside the gene matches. The CDR3 loop reads CASRSGGSTDTQYF. The CDR3 coding sequence is TGTGCCAGCAGAAGCGGGGGAAGCACAGATACGCAGTATTTT.

This clonotype showed up just a few times. The chain joins TRBV5-1 to TRBJ2-2; D gene uncertain. This CDR3 is built from 13 residues. Trimming removed 4 bases at V and 6 bases at J, with 10 bases between. Germline loops: CDR1 SGHRS, CDR2 YFSETQ. In DNA form, the CDR3 reads TGCGCCAGCAGCGTAAAAGGGCCCGGGGAGCTGTTTTTT. This encodes CASSVKGPGELFF. The variable domain in full, completed from reference TRBV5-1 and TRBJ2-2, reads KAGVTQTPRYLIKTRGQQVTLSCSPISGHRSVSWYQQTPGQGLQFLFEYFSETQRNKGNFPGRFSGRQFSNSRSEMNVSTLELGDSALYLCASSVKGPGELFFGEGSRLTVL.

In DNA, the CDR3 is TGTGCCAGCAGCTTAGAATACAGGACGAAGACCCAGTACTTC. It is translated as CASSLEYRTKTQYF. The chain has TRBV7-2 and TRBJ2-5; TRBD1 is a possible D gene (5 bases). Germline V gene sequence: CDR1 SGHTA, CDR2 FQGNSA. The CDR3 runs 14 residues. V lost 1 base and J 6 bases, leaving 12 bases between the germline ends.

This clonotype has a handful of counts. This chain links TRBV9 with TRBJ2-1; no clear D gene. CDR3 size: 13 residues. Germline loops: CDR1 SGDLS, CDR2 YYNGEE. Trimming stripped 3 bases from V and 3 bases from J, with 7 bases between. DNA for the CDR3: TGTGCCAGCAGCGCAAAGAACTACAATGAGCAGTTCTTC. Protein product: CASSAKNYNEQFF.

This clonotype occurred once. The V and J genes are TRBV15 and TRBJ2-2; D is ambiguous. Trimming took off 1 base at V and 1 base at J, with 1 base between the two ends. Germline-derived CDR1 and CDR2 are LNHNV and YYDKDF (reference sequence). The CDR3 is made up of 13 amino acids. The CDR3 nucleotides read TGTGCCACCAGCAGAGTGAACACCGGGGAGCTGTTTTTT. Its protein product is CATSRVNTGELFF.

The chain is built from TRBV7-9 and TRBJ1-1; tentatively, D is TRBD1 (5 bases). V shed 1 base and J shed 1 base, with 10 bases lying between them. The CDR3 length is 15 residues. Germline CDR1 reads SEHNR; CDR2 reads FQNEAQ (reference sequence). CDR3 in amino acids: CASSLVDRWNTEAFF. CDR3 coding DNA: TGTGCCAGCAGCTTAGTCGACAGATGGAACACTGAAGCTTTCTTT.

This chain links TRBV28 with TRBJ2-3, with 7 bases aligning to TRBD2. Germline CDR1 reads MDHEN; CDR2 reads SYDVKM. V was clipped by 3 bases and J by 2 bases; unmatched bases: 5. The CDR3 extends over 15 amino acids. The CDR3 sequence: CASSFQRGHTDTQYF. Written as DNA, the CDR3 is TGTGCCAGCAGTTTCCAGCGGGGCCACACAGATACGCAGTATTTT.

The CDR3 here is CASRRRLAGAIDEQFF. DNA for the CDR3: TGTGCCAGCAGGCGAAGACTAGCGGGAGCTATAGATGAGCAGTTCTTC. The chain has TRBV28 and TRBJ2-1; TRBD2 matches 12 bases. The germline gives CDR1 MDHEN, CDR2 SYDVKM. The CDR3 consists of 16 residues. With V trimmed by 6 bases and J by 8 bases, 11 bases remained unmatched.

This clonotype was observed a few times. CDR3 nucleotides: TGTGCCAGCAGTAACTCGGGACAGGCGAAAGAGACCCAGTACTTC. Translated: CASSNSGQAKETQYF. The rearrangement uses TRBV12-3 or TRBV12-4 and TRBJ2-5; 8 nucleotides align to TRBD1. Unmatched junction bases numbered 8, after V lost 5 bases and J lost 3 bases. The CDR3 extends over 15 amino acids.

This clonotype showed up many times. The rearrangement uses TRBV6-5 and TRBJ2-7; the match to TRBD1 covers 9 bases. The length of the CDR3 is 17 residues. Germline V CDR1 and CDR2: MNHEY, SVGAGI. The V segment lost 0 bases and the J segment 2 bases; nucleotides outside the gene matches: 8. CDR3 sequence reads: CASSYSLGQGSPYEQYF. The DNA for the CDR3 is TGTGCCAGCAGTTACTCCCTAGGACAGGGGTCGCCCTACGAGCAGTACTTC.

This clonotype turned up a few times. The chain employs TRBV10-3 and TRBJ2-2; the D is unclear. V dropped 3 bases and J dropped 0 bases, with 8 bases sitting between them. There are 15 residues in the CDR3. Germline CDR1 ENHRY, CDR2 SYGVKD. The CDR3 protein is CAISEVRANTGELFF. DNA for the CDR3: TGTGCCATCAGTGAAGTAAGAGCGAACACCGGGGAGCTGTTTTTT.